This TCR beta chain derives from a study of blood T cell repertoires in COVID-19. In the study's own analysis: Amplification from reference gene primers served as the basis for estimated nucleated cell counts. Method: immunoSEQ multiplex PCR; TCRdb's copy keeps in-frame clones and lacks some. The V and J calls and clone size were taken over from that table, and D and trimming were inferred from the DNA. The data show 95,000 to 150,000 clones, with around nine tenths seen just once and 0.88% held by the top ten. Trimming pared 7 bases from V and 8 bases from J, leaving 20 bases between. This CDR3 has 14 amino acids. CDR1 and CDR2 from the germline V gene are MDHEN and SYDVKM.

The sequence was obtained from a woman between 50 and 59 years old with active or convalescent COVID-19. This chain links TRBV28 with TRBJ1-2; perhaps TRBD1 as D (5 bases). Material: peripheral blood. The CDR3 DNA follows: TGTGCCAGCACCCTCCAACCAGGGTCCGGCGGCTACACCTTC. Encoded protein: CASTLQPGSGGYTF.